The 21 T cell receptor beta chains below all came from one sample that was sequenced in a study of T cell responses to AZD1222 COVID-19 vaccine. This table comes from immunoSEQ multiplex PCR, and its TCRdb copy is limited to in-frame clones, with some not included. The profile covers 100,000 or so clones, with roughly 85% appearing a single time and under 3.5% taken by the ten largest. The material was peripheral blood, obtained on day 0 of AZD1222 vaccination. These receptor sequences come from an adult in good health.

The chain recombines TRBV6-1 with TRBJ1-2, with D unclear. CDR1 is MNHNS, CDR2 SASEGT, per germline. The CDR3 has 13 residues. The germline V and J ends were trimmed by 3 bases and 4 bases, with 9 bases remaining between them. CDR3 nucleotide sequence: TGTGCCAGCAGTGACCCATTCTCCTATGGCTACACCTTC. This gives the protein CASSDPFSYGYTF.

This clone has just one count. The V gene is TRBV7-6, the J gene TRBJ1-2, with TRBD1 matching over 7 bases. Germline values: CDR1 SGHVS, CDR2 FNYEAQ. This CDR3 is 16 amino acids long. Trimming at V came to 5 bases and at J to 0 bases, leaving 9 bases not matched to a gene. The CDR3 loop is CASSQGVRLANYGYTF. The CDR3 DNA is TGTGCCAGCAGCCAGGGGGTCCGACTAGCTAACTATGGCTACACCTTC. Looking up the rest from reference TRBV7-6 and TRBJ1-2 gives the full variable domain: GAGVSQSPRYKVTKRGQDVALRCDPISGHVSLYWYRQALGQGPEFLTYFNYEAQQDKSGLPNDRFSAERPEGSISTLTIQRTEQRDSAMYRCASSQGVRLANYGYTFGSGTRLTVV.

V and J are TRBV19 and TRBJ1-2, with 9 nucleotides matching TRBD1. CDR3 length: 13 residues. In germline, CDR1 is LNHDA, CDR2 SQIVND (reference sequence). V lost 6 bases to trimming and J lost 8 bases; unmatched junction nucleotides: 7. CDR3 in DNA: TGTGCCAGTAGCGGGACAGGGTATCGCGGCTACACCTTC. This encodes CASSGTGYRGYTF.

This chain links TRBV6-6 with TRBJ2-7, with 8 bases matching TRBD2. Per the germline V gene, CDR1 is MNHNY and CDR2 is SVGAGI (reference sequence). This CDR3 contains 13 residues. The ends lost 4 bases at V and 3 bases at J; junction bases unmatched: 2. CDR3 nucleotides: TGTGCCAGCAGTTGGCGGGGGGACTACGAGCAGTACGTC. It is translated as CASSWRGDYEQYV.

The chain couples TRBV6-4 to TRBJ2-2, with D possibly being TRBD2 (6 bases). Trimming took 5 bases from V and 0 from J, leaving 13 bases between them. Germline lookup yields CDR1 MRHNA and CDR2 SNTAGT. The CDR3 spans 16 residues. CDR3 DNA: TGTGCCAGCAGTACTAGCTCTGGGACGAACACCGGGGAGCTGTTTTTT. Translation: CASSTSSGTNTGELFF.

V usage is TRBV5-5 and J usage is TRBJ1-2, with D possibly being TRBD1 (6 bases). Trimming cost V 1 base and J 7 bases, with 11 bases left between them. The length of the CDR3 is 13 residues. Germline CDR1 is SGHKS and CDR2 is YYEKEE (reference sequence). The CDR3 loop reads CASSLNPGAGYTF. The DNA of the CDR3 is TGTGCCAGCAGCTTGAATCCAGGGGCTGGCTACACCTTC.

This chain links TRBV7-9 with TRBJ1-6, with D perhaps matching TRBD1 (5 bases). This CDR3 comprises 12 residues. V lost 8 bases and J lost 10, with 12 bases in between. In germline, CDR1 is SEHNR, CDR2 FQNEAQ (reference sequence). This CDR3 reads CASEQGGSPLHF. CDR3 nucleotides: TGTGCCAGCGAGCAGGGAGGCTCACCCCTCCACTTT.

The chain recombines TRBV7-8 with TRBJ2-3; D unclear. There are 15 residues in the CDR3. The germline V gene has CDR1 SGHVS and CDR2 FQNEAQ. V lost 4 bases and J 6 bases, leaving 17 bases between the germline ends. As DNA, the CDR3 is TGTGCCAGCAGCTCCCTGGCTAGTAGAAGGGATACGCAGTATTTT. Amino acid sequence: CASSSLASRRDTQYF.

The rearrangement joins TRBV4-3 to TRBJ1-4; no firm D call. The CDR3 runs 18 residues. V was trimmed by 0 bases and J by 8 bases, leaving 22 bases between them. Per germline, CDR1 LGHNA and CDR2 YSLEER. The CDR3 coding sequence is TGCGCCAGCAGCCAAGATCTCCTCGGTGGGTGGGAGCAGGAAAAACTGTTTTTT. Translation gives CASSQDLLGGWEQEKLFF.

The genes are TRBV29-1 and TRBJ1-2; D possibly corresponds to TRBD1 (5 bases). V gave up 8 bases and J gave up 8 bases, with 24 bases separating them. CDR1 SQVTM and CDR2 ANQGSEA come from the germline V gene. The CDR3 totals 14 residues. CDR3 residues: CSLLAGPPSKGYTF. The CDR3 nucleotides read TGCAGCCTGTTGGCGGGGCCGCCGTCCAAGGGCTACACCTTC.

V gene TRBV6-6 combines with J gene TRBJ2-7; D might be TRBD1 (6 bases). The CDR3 runs to 13 residues. Trimming took 4 bases from V and 2 from J, leaving 9 bases between them. Germline CDR1 reads MNHNY; CDR2 reads SVGAGI (reference sequence). CDR3 coding DNA: TGTGCCAGCAGTTCCCGGGACACCTACGAGCAGTACGTC. Its translation is CASSSRDTYEQYV.

The count of this clone is one. The J gene is TRBJ2-3, the V gene TRBV12-5; 7 bases agree with TRBD2. CDR3 size: 16 residues. Trimming at V came to 1 base and at J to 5 bases, leaving 9 bases not matched to a gene. Looked up from germline, CDR1 is LGHNT and CDR2 is FRNRAP. The CDR3 bases are TGTGCTAGTGGTTTGGGGGCCCTAACGGGAGGAGATACGCAGTATTTT. Its translation is CASGLGALTGGDTQYF.

This rearrangement joins TRBV3-1 (or the pseudogene TRBV3-2) to TRBJ1-5; D unresolved. V lost 0 bases to trimming and J lost 7 bases, with 7 bases between them. The CDR3 consists of 13 residues. Germline CDR1 is LGHDT and CDR2 is YNNKEL (reference sequence). CDR3 DNA sequence: TGTGCCAGCAGCCAAGATGTGTTCCAGCCCCAGCATTTT. Translation: CASSQDVFQPQHF.

V usage is TRBV5-4 and J usage is TRBJ1-4; 7 nucleotides line up with TRBD1. The CDR3 totals 14 residues. From germline, CDR1 is SGHNT and CDR2 YYREEE (reference sequence). V trimming: 4 bases; J trimming: 2 bases; junction bases outside the gene matches: 2. CDR3 nucleotides: TGTGCCAGCAGCACAGGGGTCACTAATGAAAAACTGTTTTTT. Its translation: CASSTGVTNEKLFF.

This rearrangement joins TRBV18 to TRBJ2-1; 7 bases align to TRBD1. The J segment lost 7 bases and the V segment lost 3 bases, leaving 6 bases of the junction unmatched. This CDR3 region has 14 residues. Germline lookup yields CDR1 KGHSH and CDR2 LQKENI. The CDR3 bases are TGTGCCAGCTCACCGGGACAGCTTGGGAATGAGCAGTTCTTC. Translation gives CASSPGQLGNEQFF.

The chain is built from TRBV25-1 and TRBJ1-5, with 7 positions matching TRBD1. The CDR3 sequence is 14 residues long. Germline V gene sequence: CDR1 MGHDK, CDR2 SYGVNS. J lost 4 bases, V lost 4 bases, and 4 bases had no gene match. CDR3 in amino acids: CASSARQGNQPQHF. The CDR3 nucleotides read TGTGCCAGCAGTGCCCGACAGGGTAATCAGCCCCAGCATTTT.

J is TRBJ1-2 and V is TRBV5-1, with TRBD1 identical over 7 bases. Germline lookup yields CDR1 SGHRS and CDR2 YFSETQ. After removal of 0 bases from V and 1 base from J, the junction contained 6 bases not matched to a gene. The CDR3 contains 16 residues. The CDR3 loop reads CASSLVSGGYNYGYTF. The CDR3 nucleotides are TGCGCCAGCAGCTTGGTCTCAGGGGGATATAACTATGGCTACACCTTC.

The gene calls are TRBV30 and TRBJ1-5; D is undetermined. The CDR3 runs 12 residues. V dropped 8 bases and J dropped 3 bases, with 11 bases sitting between them. The germline gives CDR1 GTSNPN, CDR2 SVGIG (reference sequence). CDR3 nucleotides: TGTGCCCCGAGACTCCTCAATCAGCCCCAGCATTTT. Translating it yields CAPRLLNQPQHF.

This chain uses TRBV7-9 with TRBJ2-1, with no clear D. This CDR3 region has 12 residues. Trimming shortened V by 1 base and J by 8 bases, and 6 bases separated the two germline ends. In germline, CDR1 is SEHNR, CDR2 FQNEAQ (reference sequence). CDR3 in amino acids: CASSLGPHEQFF. DNA for the CDR3: TGTGCCAGCAGCTTAGGACCCCATGAGCAGTTCTTC.

As to this clone: The same CDR3 can be traced to other DNA sequences in this sample. The chain carries TRBV12-3 or TRBV12-4 and TRBJ1-5; D uncertain. The CDR3 runs 12 residues. The V end was cut by 1 base, the J end by 5 bases, with 3 bases between. The CDR3 DNA is TGTGCCAGCAGTTTAGGTGATCAGCCCCAGCATTTT. Translated, it gives CASSLGDQPQHF.

Here the CDR3 DNA reads TGTGCCAGCAGCTTTAGGCCAGGGGAGATCTACGAGCAGTACGTC. This gives the protein CASSFRPGEIYEQYV. The chain joins TRBV11-3 to TRBJ2-7; a possible D gene is TRBD1 (6 bases). This CDR3 comprises 15 residues. Germline values: CDR1 SGHNT, CDR2 YENEEA. Trimming pared 3 bases from V and 3 bases from J, leaving 15 bases between.